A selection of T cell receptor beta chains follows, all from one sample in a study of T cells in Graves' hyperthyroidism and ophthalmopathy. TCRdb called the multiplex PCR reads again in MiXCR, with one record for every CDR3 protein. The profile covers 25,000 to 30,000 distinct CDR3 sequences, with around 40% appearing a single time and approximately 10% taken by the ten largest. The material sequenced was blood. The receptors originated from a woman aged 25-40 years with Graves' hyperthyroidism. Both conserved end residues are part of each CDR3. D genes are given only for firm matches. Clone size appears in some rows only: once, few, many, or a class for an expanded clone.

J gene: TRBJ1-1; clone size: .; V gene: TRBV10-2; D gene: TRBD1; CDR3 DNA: TGCGCCAGCATTCCGACAGGGAGGAGCATTGAAGCTTTCTTT; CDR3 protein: CASIPTGRSIEAFF
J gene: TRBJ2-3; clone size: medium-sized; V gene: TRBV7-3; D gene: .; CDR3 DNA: TGTGCCAGCAGCTCACAAAGCACAGATACGCAGTATTTT; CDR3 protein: CASSSQSTDTQYF
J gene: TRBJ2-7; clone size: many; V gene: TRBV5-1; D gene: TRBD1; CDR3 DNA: TGCGCCAGCAGCTCACTCGGGCAGGGGGCCTACGAGCAGTACTTC; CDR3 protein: CASSSLGQGAYEQYF
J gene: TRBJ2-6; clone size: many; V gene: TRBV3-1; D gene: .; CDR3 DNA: TGTGCCAGCAGCCAAGATGGTGGGGCCAACGTCCTGACTTTC; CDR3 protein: CASSQDGGANVLTF
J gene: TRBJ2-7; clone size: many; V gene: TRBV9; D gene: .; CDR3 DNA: TGTGCCAGCAGCGGGCGACTAACGCCCTCCTACGAGCAGTACTTC; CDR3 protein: CASSGRLTPSYEQYF
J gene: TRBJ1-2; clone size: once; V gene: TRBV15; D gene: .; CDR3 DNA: TGTGCCACCTTAGAACAAGTCGGGGGCCTCGGCTACACCTTC; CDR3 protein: CATLEQVGGLGYTF
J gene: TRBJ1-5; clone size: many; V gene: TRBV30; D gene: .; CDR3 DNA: TGTGCCTGGAGTGTGAACTCTAATCAGCCCCAGCATTTT; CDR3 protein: CAWSVNSNQPQHF
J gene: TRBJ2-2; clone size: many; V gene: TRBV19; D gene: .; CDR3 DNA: TGTGCCAGTAGTCCCCTCCCCTTTAACACCGGGGAGCTGTTTTTT; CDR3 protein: CASSPLPFNTGELFF
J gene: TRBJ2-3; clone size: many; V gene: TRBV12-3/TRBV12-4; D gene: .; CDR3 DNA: TGTGCCACTAGAAGCACAGATACGCAGTATTTT; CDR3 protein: CATRSTDTQYF
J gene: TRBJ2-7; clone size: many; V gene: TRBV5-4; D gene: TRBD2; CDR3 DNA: TGTGCCAGCAGCTGCGACCTTAGCGGGGGGAGCTCCTACGAGCAGTACTTC; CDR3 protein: CASSCDLSGGSSYEQYF
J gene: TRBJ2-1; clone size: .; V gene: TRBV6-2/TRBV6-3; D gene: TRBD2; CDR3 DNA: TGTGCCAGCAGACTAGCGGGGTCAGGCAGTGAGCAGTTCTTC; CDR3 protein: CASRLAGSGSEQFF
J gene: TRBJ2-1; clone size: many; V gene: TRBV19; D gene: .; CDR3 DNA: TGTGCCAGTAGTATCGGGGGGCAGGGTTCCTACAATGAGCAGTTCTTC; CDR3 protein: CASSIGGQGSYNEQFF
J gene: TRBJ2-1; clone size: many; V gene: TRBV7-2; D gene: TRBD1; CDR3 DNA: TGTGCCAGCAGCTCCCCGGGACAGTTGAACAGGGAGCAGTTCTTC; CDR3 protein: CASSSPGQLNREQFF
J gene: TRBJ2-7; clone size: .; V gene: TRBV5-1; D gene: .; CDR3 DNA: TGCGCCAGCAGCTTGAATTATGGGCTCACCTACGGGCAGTACTTC; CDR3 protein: CASSLNYGLTYGQYF
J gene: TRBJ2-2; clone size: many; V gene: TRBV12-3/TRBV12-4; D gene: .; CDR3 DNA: TGTGCCAGCAGATCTACAGGGATGGGGCCCGGGGAGCTGTTTTTT; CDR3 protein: CASRSTGMGPGELFF
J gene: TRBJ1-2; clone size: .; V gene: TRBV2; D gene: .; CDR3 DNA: TGTGCCAGCAGTGAACGAGGCAGGGCGCACTATGGCTACACCTTC; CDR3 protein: CASSERGRAHYGYTF
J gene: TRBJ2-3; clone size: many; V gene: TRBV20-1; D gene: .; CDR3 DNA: TGCAGTGCTAGATTTAGGACGGGACCGAGCACAGATACGCAGTATTTT; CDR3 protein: CSARFRTGPSTDTQYF
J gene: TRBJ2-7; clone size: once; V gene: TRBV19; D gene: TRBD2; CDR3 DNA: TGTGCCAGTGGTACCGGGGGGACCGCGGTCGAGCAGTACTTC; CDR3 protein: CASGTGGTAVEQYF
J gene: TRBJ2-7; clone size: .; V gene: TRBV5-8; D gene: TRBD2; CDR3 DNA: TGTGCCAGCAGCGTCAGGGCGGGAGTGTACGAGCAGTACTTC; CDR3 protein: CASSVRAGVYEQYF
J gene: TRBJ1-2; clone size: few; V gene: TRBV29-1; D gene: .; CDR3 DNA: TGCAGCGCTTACACCAATGGCTACACCTTC; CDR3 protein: CSAYTNGYTF
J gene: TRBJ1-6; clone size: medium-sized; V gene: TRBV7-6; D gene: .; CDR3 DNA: TGTGCCAGCAGCCCCGGATTTAATTATAATTCACCCCTCCACTTT; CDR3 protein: CASSPGFNYNSPLHF
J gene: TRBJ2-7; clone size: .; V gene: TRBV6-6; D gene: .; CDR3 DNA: TGTGCCAGCAGTTTCTCCCTAGCAGGAGGTTCATCCGACGAGCGGTACTTC; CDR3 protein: CASSFSLAGGSSDERYF
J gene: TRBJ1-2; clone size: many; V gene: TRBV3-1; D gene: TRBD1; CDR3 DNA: TGTGCCAGCAGCCAAAAGGGGGCATCTTTGAACTATGGCTACACCTTC; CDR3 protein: CASSQKGASLNYGYTF
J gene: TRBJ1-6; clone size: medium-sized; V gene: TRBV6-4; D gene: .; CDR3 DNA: TGTGCCAGCAGTGACGGGGTGGGACCACCCCTCCACTTT; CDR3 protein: CASSDGVGPPLHF
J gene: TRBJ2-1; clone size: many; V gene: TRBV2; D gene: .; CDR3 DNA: TGTGCAGTTAGTCTGCGGGCCTACAATGAGCAGTTCTTC; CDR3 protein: CAVSLRAYNEQFF
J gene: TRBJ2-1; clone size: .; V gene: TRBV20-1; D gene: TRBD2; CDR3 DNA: TGCAGTGCTACAGATCGGACTAGCGGGGAATCAGATACGCAGTTCTTC; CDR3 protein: CSATDRTSGESDTQFF
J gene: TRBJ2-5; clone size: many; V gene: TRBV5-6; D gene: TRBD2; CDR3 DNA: TGTGCCAGCAGCTTGGTGGGGACTAAAGAGACCCAGTACTTC; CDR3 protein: CASSLVGTKETQYF
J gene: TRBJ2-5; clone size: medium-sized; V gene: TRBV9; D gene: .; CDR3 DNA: TGTGCCAGCAGCGTAGATTTCGGACAAGAGACCCAGTACTTC; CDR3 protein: CASSVDFGQETQYF
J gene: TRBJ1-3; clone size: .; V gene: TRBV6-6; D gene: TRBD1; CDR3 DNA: TGTGCCAGCAGTGACCGGGACAGGACGTCCCGTTGGTTT; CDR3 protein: CASSDRDRTSRWF
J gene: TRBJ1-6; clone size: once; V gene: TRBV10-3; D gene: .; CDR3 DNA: TGTGCCAGCACTACAAACTATAATTCACCCCTCCACTTT; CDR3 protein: CASTTNYNSPLHF
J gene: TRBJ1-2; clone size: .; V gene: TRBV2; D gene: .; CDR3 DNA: TGTGCCAGCAGTCAGGCAGGGCCGTATGGCTACACCTTC; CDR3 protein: CASSQAGPYGYTF
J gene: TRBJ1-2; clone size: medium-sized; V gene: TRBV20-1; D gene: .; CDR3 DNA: TGCAGTGCTTCCGAGGGGAGCTATGGCTACACCTTC; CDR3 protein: CSASEGSYGYTF
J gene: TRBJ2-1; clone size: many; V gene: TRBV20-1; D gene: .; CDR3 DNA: TGCAGTGCCTCGTCCCCGGACAGCTTCTACAATGAGCAGTTCTTC; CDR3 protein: CSASSPDSFYNEQFF
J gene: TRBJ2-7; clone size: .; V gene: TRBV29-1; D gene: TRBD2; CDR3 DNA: TGCAGCGTTGAAGTCGGGACTAGCGGGACACAGCAGTACTTC; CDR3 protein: CSVEVGTSGTQQYF
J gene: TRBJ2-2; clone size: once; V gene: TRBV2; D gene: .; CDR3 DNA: TGTGCCAGCAGTCAGCAGGGACGGGGGGAGCTGTTTTTT; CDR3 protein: CASSQQGRGELFF
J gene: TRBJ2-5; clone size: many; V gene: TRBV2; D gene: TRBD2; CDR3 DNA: TGTGCCAGCAGTGAACTAGCGGGAGGGGGAGAGACCCAGTACTTC; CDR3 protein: CASSELAGGGETQYF
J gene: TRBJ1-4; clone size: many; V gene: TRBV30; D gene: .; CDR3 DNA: TGTGCCTGGAGTGTCCAGACCAATGAAAAACTGTTTTTT; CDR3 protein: CAWSVQTNEKLFF
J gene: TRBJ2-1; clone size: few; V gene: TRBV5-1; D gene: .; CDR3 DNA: TGCGCCAGCTCCGACAACAATGAGCAGTTCTTC; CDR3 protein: CASSDNNEQFF
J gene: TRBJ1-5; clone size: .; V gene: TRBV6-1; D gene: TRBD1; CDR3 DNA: TGTGCCAGCAATACGGACAGGGGGAGCGATCAGCCCCAGCATTTT; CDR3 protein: CASNTDRGSDQPQHF
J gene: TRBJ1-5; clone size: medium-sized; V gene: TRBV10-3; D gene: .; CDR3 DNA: TGTGCCATCAGTGGGGCAGGGGCGAATCAGCCCCAGCATTTT; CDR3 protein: CAISGAGANQPQHF
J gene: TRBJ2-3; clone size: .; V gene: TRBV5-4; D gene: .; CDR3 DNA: TGTGCCAGCAATTCAGGGAGGACAAGTAGAGAGACAGATACGCAGTATTTT; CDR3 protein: CASNSGRTSRETDTQYF
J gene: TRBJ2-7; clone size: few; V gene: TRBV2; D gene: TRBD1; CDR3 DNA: TGTGCCAGCTTCCTGACCCGGGACAGGTCCTACGAGCAGTACTTC; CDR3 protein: CASFLTRDRSYEQYF
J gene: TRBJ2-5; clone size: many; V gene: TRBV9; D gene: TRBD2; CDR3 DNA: TGTGCCAGCAGCGTCTCCATCCCCGGACTAGCGGGAGAAGAGACCCAGTACTTC; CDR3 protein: CASSVSIPGLAGEETQYF
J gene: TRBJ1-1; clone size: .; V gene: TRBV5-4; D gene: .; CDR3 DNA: TGTGCCAGCAGCTTCGGGGGGAACAATGAAGCTTTCTTT; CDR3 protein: CASSFGGNNEAFF
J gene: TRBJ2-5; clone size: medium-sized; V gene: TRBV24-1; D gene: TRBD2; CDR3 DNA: TGTGCCACCAGTGATCTGGGGGGGGAAGAGACCCAGTACTTC; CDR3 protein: CATSDLGGEETQYF
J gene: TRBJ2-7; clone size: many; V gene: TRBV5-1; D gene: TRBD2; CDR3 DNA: TGCGCCAGCAGCCCTGAGCGGGAGGACCCCTACGAGCAGTACTTC; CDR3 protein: CASSPEREDPYEQYF
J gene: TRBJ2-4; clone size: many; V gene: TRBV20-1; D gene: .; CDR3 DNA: TGCAGTGCTAGACTCGAAGACCGAGAAGCCAAAAACATTCAGTACTTC; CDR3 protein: CSARLEDREAKNIQYF
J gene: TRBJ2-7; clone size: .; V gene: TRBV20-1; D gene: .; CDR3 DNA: TGCAGTGCTAGCTCCAGCAGTCCCTACGAGCAGTACTTC; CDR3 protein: CSASSSSPYEQYF
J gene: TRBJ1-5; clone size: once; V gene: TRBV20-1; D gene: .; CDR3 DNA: TGCAGTGCCCTGACCGGCGGGGATAGCAATCAGCCCCAGCATTTT; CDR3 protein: CSALTGGDSNQPQHF
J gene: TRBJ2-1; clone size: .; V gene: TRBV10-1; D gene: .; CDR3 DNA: TGCGCCAGCAGTGATGGTCCTCGGGAGGACAGGGATTCGAGAAGAAGCAATCAGCAGTTCTTC; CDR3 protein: CASSDGPREDRDSRRSNQQFF
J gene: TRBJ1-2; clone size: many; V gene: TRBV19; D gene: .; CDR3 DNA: TGTGCCAGTAGTATAGATTTTCAACGGGGGGCCTACTATGGCTACACCTTC; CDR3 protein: CASSIDFQRGAYYGYTF
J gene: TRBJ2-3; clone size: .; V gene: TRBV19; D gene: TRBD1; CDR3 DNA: TGTGCCAGCTACTCGGGACAGGGGACAGATACGCAGTATTTT; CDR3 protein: CASYSGQGTDTQYF